This T cell receptor (beta chain) was sequenced during a study of T cell responses to AZD1222 COVID-19 vaccine. Sequencing used immunoSEQ multiplex PCR; TCRdb keeps in-frame clones, though not all of them. The sample has some 150,000 clones; approximately 86% are singletons. In the case of this clone: Its antigen remains unidentified.

Germline values: CDR1 MNHEY, CDR2 SMNVEV (reference sequence). Trimming left V 4 bases short and J 4 bases short, with 12 bases between. This CDR3 spans 14 amino acids. Overall study findings and caveats: Only six or seven AZD1222 recipients were seropositive at baseline. Epitopes outside B.1.351 and B.1.1.7 mutated regions reportedly drew nearly half of spike TCRs.

The specimen was peripheral blood, collected 28 days after the second AZD1222 dose. The chain couples TRBV27 to TRBJ2-3; D perhaps matches TRBD1 (6 bases). The receptor's source is an adult who received the AZD1222 COVID-19 vaccine. The CDR3 sequence is CASSWTEIPDTQYF. The CDR3 DNA reads as TGTGCCAGCAGTTGGACAGAAATACCAGATACGCAGTATTTT.